This T cell receptor (beta chain) appears in the sequencing data of a study of vaccination and CD4 T cells after COVID-19. Study-level information: Convalescents were six males and four females, two of them Hispanic. Between diagnosis and the drawing of post-COVID samples lay a median roughly 94 days (range 35 to 161). Convalescent patients, three in number, were sampled at day 14 and days 161 to 241 post-vaccination.

Comments on this clonotype: Antigen unknown.

Sequenced with the Oncomine TCR Beta short-read assay was DNA taken from cultured CD4+ T cells. TCRdb independently ran MiXCR on the PCR reads; one entry per CDR3 protein. The data show under 20,000 distinct CDR3 sequences, around 50% seen once. This sample's time point: late sampling 161 to 241 days after vaccination in a few convalescent patients. The treatment here: approximately 9-day PBMC culture with coronavirus spike peptide pools or control peptides (ViraFEST assay). This CDR3 contains 13 residues. Germline-derived CDR1 and CDR2 are GTSNPN and SVGIG (reference sequence). The V end lost 0 bases, the J end lost 6 bases, and 11 bases lay between the germline ends.

The sequencing here drew on CD4+ T cells from blood, cultured in vitro, taken about 7 months after SARS-CoV-2 vaccination. V usage is TRBV30 and J usage is TRBJ1-2, with D perhaps matching TRBD1 (5 bases). The TCR was taken from a human donor who had recovered from COVID-19. As DNA, the CDR3 is TGTGCCTGGAGTGTACGAGAAGGGGATGGCTACACCTTC. It is translated as CAWSVREGDGYTF.